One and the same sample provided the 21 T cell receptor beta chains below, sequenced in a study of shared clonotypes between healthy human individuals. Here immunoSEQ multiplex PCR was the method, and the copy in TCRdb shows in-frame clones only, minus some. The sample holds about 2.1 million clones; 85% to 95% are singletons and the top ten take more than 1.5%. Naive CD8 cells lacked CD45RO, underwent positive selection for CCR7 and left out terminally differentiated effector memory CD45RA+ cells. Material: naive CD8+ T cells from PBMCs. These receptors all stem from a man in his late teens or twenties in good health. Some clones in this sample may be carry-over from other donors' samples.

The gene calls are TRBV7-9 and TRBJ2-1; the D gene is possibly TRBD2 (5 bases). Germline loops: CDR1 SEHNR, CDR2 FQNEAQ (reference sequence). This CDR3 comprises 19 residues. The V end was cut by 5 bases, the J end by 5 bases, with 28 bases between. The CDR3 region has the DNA TGTGCCAGCAGCCTCCCACTACGCGAGGGTGGCGGCCCAGACAATGAGCAGTTCTTC. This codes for CASSLPLREGGGPDNEQFF.

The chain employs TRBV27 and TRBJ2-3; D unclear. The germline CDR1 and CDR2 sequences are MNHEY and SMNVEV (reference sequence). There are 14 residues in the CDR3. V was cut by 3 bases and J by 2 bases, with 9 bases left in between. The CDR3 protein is CASSFQTSTDTQYF. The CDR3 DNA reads TGTGCCAGCAGTTTTCAGACGTCCACAGATACGCAGTATTTT.

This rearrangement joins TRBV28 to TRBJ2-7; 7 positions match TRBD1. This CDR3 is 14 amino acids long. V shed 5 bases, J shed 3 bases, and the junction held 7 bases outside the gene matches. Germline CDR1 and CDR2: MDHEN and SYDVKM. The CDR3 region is CASSPPTGYYEQYF. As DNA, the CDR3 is TGTGCCAGCAGTCCACCGACAGGGTACTACGAGCAGTACTTC.

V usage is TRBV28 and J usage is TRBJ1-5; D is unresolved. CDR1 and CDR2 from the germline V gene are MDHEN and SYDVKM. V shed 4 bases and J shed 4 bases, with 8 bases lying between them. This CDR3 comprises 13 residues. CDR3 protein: CASSSFSNQPQHF. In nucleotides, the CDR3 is TGTGCCAGCAGTTCATTCAGTAATCAGCCCCAGCATTTT.

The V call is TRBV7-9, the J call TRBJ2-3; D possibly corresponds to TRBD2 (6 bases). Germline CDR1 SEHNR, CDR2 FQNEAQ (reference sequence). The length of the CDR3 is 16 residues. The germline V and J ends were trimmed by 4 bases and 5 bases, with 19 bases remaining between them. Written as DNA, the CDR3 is TGTGCCAGCAGCTACCGCCGGGACTCCGGGCGAGATACGCAGTATTTT. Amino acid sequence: CASSYRRDSGRDTQYF.

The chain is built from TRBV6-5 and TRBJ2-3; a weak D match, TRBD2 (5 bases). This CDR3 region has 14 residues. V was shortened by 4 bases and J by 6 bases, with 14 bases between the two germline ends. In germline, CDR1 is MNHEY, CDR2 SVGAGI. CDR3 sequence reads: CASSFRGMPDTQYF. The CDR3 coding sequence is TGTGCCAGCAGTTTTCGAGGGATGCCCGATACGCAGTATTTT.

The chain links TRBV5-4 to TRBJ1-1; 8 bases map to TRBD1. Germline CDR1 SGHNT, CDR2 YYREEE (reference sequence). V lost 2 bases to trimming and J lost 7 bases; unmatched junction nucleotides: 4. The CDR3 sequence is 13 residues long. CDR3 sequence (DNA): TGTGCCAGCAGCTTATACGGGACAGGTGAAGCTTTCTTT. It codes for CASSLYGTGEAFF.

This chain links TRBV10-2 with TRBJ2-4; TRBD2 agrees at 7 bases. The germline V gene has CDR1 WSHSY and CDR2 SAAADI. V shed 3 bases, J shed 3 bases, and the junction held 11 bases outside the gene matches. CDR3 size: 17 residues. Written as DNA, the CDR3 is TGCGCCAGCAGTGACCCTCCACGAGTAGCGGGCAAAAACATTCAGTACTTC. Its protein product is CASSDPPRVAGKNIQYF.

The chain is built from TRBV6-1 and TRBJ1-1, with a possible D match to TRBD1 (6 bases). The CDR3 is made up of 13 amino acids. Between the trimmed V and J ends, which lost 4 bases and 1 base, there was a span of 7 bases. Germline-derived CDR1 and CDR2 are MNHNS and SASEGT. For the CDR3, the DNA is TGTGCCAGCAGTGGGACAGCGAACACTGAAGCTTTCTTT. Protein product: CASSGTANTEAFF.

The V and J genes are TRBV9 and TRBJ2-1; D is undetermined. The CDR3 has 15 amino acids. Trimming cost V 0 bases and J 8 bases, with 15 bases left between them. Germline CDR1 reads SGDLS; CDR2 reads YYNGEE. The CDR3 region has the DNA TGTGCCAGCAGCGTAGTGGTAGCTCGTTTGGATGAGCAGTTCTTC. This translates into CASSVVVARLDEQFF.

CDR3 residues: CASSEGSNQPQHF. The CDR3, as DNA: TGTGCCAGTAGTGAGGGTAGCAATCAGCCCCAGCATTTT. The chain joins TRBV19 to TRBJ1-5; no definite D call. Trimming removed 5 bases from V and 0 bases from J, with 5 bases in between. The CDR3 is 13 residues long. CDR1 is LNHDA and CDR2 is SQIVND in the germline V gene (reference sequence).

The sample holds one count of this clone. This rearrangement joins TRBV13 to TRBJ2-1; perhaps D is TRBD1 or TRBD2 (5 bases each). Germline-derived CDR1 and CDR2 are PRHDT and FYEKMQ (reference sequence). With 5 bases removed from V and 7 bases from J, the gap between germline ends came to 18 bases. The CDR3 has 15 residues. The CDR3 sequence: CASSPPEGRINEQFF. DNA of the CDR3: TGTGCCAGCAGCCCCCCAGAGGGGCGGATTAATGAGCAGTTCTTC.

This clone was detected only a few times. CDR3 amino acids: CASSSWRSSGNTIYF. In DNA, the CDR3 is TGTGCCAGCAGTTCGTGGAGGAGCTCTGGAAACACCATATATTTT. The gene calls are TRBV28 and TRBJ1-3; the D is unclear. The V and J ends lost 4 bases and 0 bases respectively, with 10 bases between them. Germline V gives CDR1 MDHEN, CDR2 SYDVKM. CDR3 length equals 15 residues.

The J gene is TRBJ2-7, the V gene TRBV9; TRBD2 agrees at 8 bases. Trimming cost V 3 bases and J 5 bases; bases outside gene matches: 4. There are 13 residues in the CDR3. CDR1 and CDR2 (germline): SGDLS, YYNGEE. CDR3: CASSENGGDEQYF. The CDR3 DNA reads TGTGCCAGCAGCGAGAACGGGGGGGACGAGCAGTACTTC.

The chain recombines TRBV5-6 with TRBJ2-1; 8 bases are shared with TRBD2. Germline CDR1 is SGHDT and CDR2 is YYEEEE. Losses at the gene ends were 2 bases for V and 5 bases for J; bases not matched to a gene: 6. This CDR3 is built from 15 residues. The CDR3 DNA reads TGTGCCAGCAGCTTCGCGACTAGCGCTAACAATGAGCAGTTCTTC. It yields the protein CASSFATSANNEQFF.

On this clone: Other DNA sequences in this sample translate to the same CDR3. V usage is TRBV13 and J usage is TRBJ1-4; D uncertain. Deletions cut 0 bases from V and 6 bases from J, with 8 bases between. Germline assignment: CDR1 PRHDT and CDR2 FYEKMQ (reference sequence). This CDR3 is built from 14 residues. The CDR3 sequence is CASSLGQRHEKLFF. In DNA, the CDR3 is TGTGCCAGCAGCTTAGGACAACGCCATGAAAAACTGTTTTTT.

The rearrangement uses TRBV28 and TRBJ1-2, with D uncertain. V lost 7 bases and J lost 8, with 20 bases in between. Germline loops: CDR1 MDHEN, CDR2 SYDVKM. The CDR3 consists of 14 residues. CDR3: CASNPPGQAKGYTF. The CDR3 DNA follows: TGTGCCAGCAATCCACCCGGGCAGGCTAAGGGCTACACCTTC.

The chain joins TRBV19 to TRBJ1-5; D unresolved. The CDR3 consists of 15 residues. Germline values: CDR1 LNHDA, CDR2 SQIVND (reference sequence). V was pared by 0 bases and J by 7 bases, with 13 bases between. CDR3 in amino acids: CASSIDKTDRQPQHF. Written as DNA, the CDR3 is TGTGCCAGTAGTATAGATAAAACAGATCGACAGCCCCAGCATTTT.

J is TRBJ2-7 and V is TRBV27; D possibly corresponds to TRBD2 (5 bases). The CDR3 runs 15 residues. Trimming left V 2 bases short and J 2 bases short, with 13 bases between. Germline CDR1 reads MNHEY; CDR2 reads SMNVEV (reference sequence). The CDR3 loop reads CASSLRGLFPYEQYF. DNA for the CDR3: TGTGCCAGCAGTTTACGCGGACTCTTCCCCTACGAGCAGTACTTC.

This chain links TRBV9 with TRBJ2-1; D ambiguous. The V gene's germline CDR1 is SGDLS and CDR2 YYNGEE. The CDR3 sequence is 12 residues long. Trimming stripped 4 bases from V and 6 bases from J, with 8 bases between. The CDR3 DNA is TGTGCCAGCAGCCGGACCCCCAATGAGCAGTTCTTC. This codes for CASSRTPNEQFF.

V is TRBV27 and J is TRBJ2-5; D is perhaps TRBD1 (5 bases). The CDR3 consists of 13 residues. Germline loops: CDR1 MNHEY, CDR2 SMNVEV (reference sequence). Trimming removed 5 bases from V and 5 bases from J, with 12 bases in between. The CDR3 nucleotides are TGTGCCAGCAGTGCTGGGGCTTTGGAGACCCAGTACTTC. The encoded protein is CASSAGALETQYF.